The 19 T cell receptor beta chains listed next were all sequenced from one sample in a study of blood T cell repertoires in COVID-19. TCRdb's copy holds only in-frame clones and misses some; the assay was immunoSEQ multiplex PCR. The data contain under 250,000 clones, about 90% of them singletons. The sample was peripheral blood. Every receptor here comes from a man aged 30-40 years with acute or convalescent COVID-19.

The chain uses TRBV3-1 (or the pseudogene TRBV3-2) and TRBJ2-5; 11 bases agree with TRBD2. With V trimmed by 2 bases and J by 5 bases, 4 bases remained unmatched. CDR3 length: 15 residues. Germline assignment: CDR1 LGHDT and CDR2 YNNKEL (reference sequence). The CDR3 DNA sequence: TGTGCCAGCAGCCAACTAGCGGGGGGCGCGGAGACCCAGTACTTC. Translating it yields CASSQLAGGAETQYF.

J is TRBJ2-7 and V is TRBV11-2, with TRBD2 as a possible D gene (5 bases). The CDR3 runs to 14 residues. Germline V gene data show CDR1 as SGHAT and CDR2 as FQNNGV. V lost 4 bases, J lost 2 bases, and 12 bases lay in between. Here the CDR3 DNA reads TGTGCCAGCAGCTCCGACGGAGGAACCTACGAGCAGTACTTC. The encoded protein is CASSSDGGTYEQYF. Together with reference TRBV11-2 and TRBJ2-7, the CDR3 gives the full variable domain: EAGVAQSPRYKIIEKRQSVAFWCNPISGHATLYWYQQILGQGPKLLIQFQNNGVVDDSQLPKDRFSAERLKGVDSTLKIQPAKLEDSAVYLCASSSDGGTYEQYFGPGTRLTVT.

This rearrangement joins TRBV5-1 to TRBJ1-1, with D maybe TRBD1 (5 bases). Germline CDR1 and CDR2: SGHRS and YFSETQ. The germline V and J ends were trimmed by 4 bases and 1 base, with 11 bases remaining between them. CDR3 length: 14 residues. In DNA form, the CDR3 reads TGCGCCAGCAGCCCAATGACAGCGAACACTGAAGCTTTCTTT. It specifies CASSPMTANTEAFF.

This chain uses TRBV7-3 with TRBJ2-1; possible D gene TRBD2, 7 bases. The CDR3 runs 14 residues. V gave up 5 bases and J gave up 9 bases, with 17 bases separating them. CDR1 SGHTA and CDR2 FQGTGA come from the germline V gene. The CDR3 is CASSPKGAGAEQFF. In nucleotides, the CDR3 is TGTGCCAGCAGCCCCAAAGGGGCGGGGGCTGAGCAGTTCTTC.

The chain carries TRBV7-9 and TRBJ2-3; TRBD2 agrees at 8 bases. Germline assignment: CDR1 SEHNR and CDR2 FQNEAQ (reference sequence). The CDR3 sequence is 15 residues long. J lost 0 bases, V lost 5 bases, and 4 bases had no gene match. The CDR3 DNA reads TGTGCCAGCAGCCGCAGACTAGCGAGCACAGATACGCAGTATTTT. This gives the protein CASSRRLASTDTQYF.

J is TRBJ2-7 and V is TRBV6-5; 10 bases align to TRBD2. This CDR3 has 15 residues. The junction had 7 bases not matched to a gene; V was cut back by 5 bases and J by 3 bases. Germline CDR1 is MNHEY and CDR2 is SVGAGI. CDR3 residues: CASSPLKRGGYEQYF. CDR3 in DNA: TGTGCCAGCAGTCCACTTAAGCGGGGGGGCTACGAGCAGTACTTC.

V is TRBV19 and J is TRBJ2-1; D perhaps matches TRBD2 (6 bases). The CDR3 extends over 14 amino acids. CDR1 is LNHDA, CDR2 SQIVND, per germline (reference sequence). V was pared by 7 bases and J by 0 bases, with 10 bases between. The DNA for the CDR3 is TGTGCCAGTATCCCCGGGAGCTCCTACAATGAGCAGTTCTTC. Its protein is CASIPGSSYNEQFF.

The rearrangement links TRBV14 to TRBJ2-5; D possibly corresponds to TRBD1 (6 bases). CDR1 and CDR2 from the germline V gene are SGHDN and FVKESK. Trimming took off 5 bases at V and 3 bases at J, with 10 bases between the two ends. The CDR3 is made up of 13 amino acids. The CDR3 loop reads CASSLNREETQYF. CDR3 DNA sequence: TGTGCCAGCAGCTTGAACAGGGAAGAGACCCAGTACTTC.

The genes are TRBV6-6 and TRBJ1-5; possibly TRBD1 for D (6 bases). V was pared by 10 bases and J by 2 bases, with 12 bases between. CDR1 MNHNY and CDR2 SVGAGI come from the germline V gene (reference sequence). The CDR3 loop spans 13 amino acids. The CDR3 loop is CATMTGRNQPQHF. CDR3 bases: TGTGCCACCATGACAGGTCGCAATCAGCCCCAGCATTTT.

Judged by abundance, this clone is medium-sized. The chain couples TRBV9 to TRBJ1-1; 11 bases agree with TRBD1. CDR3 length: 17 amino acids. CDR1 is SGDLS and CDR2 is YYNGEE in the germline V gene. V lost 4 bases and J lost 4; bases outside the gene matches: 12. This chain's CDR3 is CASSPGQGAGGGTEAFF. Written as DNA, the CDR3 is TGTGCCAGCAGCCCAGGACAGGGGGCAGGGGGAGGCACTGAAGCTTTCTTT.

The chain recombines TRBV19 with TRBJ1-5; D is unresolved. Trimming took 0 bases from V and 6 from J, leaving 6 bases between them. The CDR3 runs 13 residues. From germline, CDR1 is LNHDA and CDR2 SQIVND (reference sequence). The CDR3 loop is CASSIDRGQPQHF. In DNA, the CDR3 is TGTGCCAGTAGTATAGATCGGGGTCAGCCCCAGCATTTT. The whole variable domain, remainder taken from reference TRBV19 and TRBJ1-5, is DGGITQSPKYLFRKEGQNVTLSCEQNLNHDAMYWYRQDPGQGLRLIYYSQIVNDFQKGDIAEGYSVSREKKESFPLTVTSAQKNPTAFYLCASSIDRGQPQHFGDGTRLSIL.

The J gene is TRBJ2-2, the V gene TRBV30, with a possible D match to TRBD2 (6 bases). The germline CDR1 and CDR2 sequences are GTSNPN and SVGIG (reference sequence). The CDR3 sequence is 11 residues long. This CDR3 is CALNSGGELFF. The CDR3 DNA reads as TGTGCTTTAAATAGCGGCGGGGAGCTGTTTTTT. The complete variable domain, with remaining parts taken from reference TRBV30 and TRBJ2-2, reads SQTIHQWPATLVQPVGSPLSLECTVEGTSNPNLYWYRQAAGRGLQLLFYSVGIGQISSEVPQNLSASRPQDRQFILSSKKLLLSDSGFYLCALNSGGELFFGEGSRLTVL.

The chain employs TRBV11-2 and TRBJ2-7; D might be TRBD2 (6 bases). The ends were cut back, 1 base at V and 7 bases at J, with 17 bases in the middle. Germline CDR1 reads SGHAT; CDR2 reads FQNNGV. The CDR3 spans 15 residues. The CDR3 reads CASSLARRAFGEQYF. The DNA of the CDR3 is TGTGCCAGCAGCTTAGCCCGGAGGGCCTTTGGGGAGCAGTACTTC. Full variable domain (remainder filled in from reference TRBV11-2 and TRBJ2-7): EAGVAQSPRYKIIEKRQSVAFWCNPISGHATLYWYQQILGQGPKLLIQFQNNGVVDDSQLPKDRFSAERLKGVDSTLKIQPAKLEDSAVYLCASSLARRAFGEQYFGPGTRLTVT.

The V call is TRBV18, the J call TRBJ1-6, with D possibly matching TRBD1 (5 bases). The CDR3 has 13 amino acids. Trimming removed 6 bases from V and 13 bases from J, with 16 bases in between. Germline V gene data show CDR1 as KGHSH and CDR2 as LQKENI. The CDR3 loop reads CASSPLGDAPLHF. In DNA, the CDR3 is TGTGCCAGCTCCCCATTAGGGGATGCGCCCCTCCACTTT.

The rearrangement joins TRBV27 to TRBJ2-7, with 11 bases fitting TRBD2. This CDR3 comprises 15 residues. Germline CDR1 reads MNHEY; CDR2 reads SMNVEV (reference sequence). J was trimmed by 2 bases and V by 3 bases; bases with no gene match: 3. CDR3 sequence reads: CASSFSGLAAYEQYF. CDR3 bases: TGTGCCAGCAGTTTCTCGGGACTAGCGGCCTACGAGCAGTACTTC.

In DNA form, the CDR3 reads TGTGCCAGCAGCGCCGGGGACAGGGTTGGTGAAAAACTGTTTTTT. The encoded protein is CASSAGDRVGEKLFF. The chain is built from TRBV9 and TRBJ1-4, with 9 bases fitting TRBD1. This CDR3 region has 15 residues. Germline assignment: CDR1 SGDLS and CDR2 YYNGEE. The V gene end was trimmed by 3 bases and the J gene end by 7 bases; junction bases not matched to a gene: 7.

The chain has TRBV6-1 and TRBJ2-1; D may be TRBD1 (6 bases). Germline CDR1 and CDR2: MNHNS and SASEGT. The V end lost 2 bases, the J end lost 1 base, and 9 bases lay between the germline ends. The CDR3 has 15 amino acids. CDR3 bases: TGTGCCAGCAGTGAAACAGGGTGGTCCTACAATGAGCAGTTCTTC. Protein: CASSETGWSYNEQFF.

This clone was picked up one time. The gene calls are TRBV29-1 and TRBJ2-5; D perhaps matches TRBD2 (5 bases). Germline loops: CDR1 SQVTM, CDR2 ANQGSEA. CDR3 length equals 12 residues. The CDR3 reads CTVRGLGKTQYF. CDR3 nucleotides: TGCACTGTCCGGGGTCTAGGGAAGACCCAGTACTTC.

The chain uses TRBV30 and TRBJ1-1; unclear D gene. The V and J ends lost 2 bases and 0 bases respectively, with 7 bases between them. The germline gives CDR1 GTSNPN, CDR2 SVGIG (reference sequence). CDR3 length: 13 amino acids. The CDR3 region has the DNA TGTGCCTGGAGTCGGGTCATGAACACTGAAGCTTTCTTT. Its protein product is CAWSRVMNTEAFF.